The clone carrying this TCR beta chain was counted between two and nine times. The data are from a study of T cells in Graves' hyperthyroidism and ophthalmopathy. From RNA transcripts, TCR beta CDR3 regions were amplified. With the HTBI primer set, the TCR CDR3 went through a first round of RT-PCR. TCRdb called the multiplex PCR reads again in MiXCR, with one record for every CDR3 protein. The sample lists 500,000 to 650,000 distinct CDR3 sequences, 13% to 15% occurring once. The CDR3 has 15 amino acids. V was clipped by 5 bases and J by 4 bases; unmatched bases: 11. Germline-derived CDR1 and CDR2 are SGHVT and SQSDAQ.

The V call is TRBV7-4, the J call TRBJ2-7; 7 bases line up with TRBD1. The specimen was blood. This TCR came from a woman between 50 and 59 years old with Graves' ophthalmopathy. The CDR3 loop is CASSPRQGWGYEQYF. CDR3 sequence (DNA): TGTGCCAGCAGCCCGCGACAGGGATGGGGATACGAGCAGTACTTC.